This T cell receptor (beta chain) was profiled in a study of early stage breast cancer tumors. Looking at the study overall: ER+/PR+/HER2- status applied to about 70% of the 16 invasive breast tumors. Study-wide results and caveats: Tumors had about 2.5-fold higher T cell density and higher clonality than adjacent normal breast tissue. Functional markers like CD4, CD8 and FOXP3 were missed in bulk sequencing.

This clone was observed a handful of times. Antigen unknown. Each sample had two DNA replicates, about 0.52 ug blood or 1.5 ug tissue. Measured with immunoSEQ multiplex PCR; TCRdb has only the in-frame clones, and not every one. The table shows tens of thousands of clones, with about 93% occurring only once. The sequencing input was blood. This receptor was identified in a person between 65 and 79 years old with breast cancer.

The DNA of the CDR3 is TGTGCCAGCAGCCGCGTCGGTAGCGCTTCTAGCACAGATACGCAGTATTTT. Its translation is CASSRVGSASSTDTQYF. V and J are TRBV5-8 and TRBJ2-3; D is perhaps TRBD2 (5 bases). This CDR3 contains 17 residues. Germline assignment: CDR1 SGHTS and CDR2 YDEGEE. The V end lost 4 bases, the J end lost 0 bases, and 18 bases lay between the germline ends. Full variable domain (remainder filled in from reference TRBV5-8 and TRBJ2-3): EAGVTQSPTHLIKTRGQQATLRCSPISGHTSVYWYQQALGLGLQFLLWYDEGEERNRGNFPPRFSGRQFPNYSSELNVNALELEDSALYLCASSRVGSASSTDTQYFGPGTRLTVL.